The subject of this entry is one TCR beta chain. The table lists this clonotype with a few counts. Its antigen remains unidentified. Per-nucleotide qualities are absent, and no much larger clonotype sits a single base away. The library was generated by RT-PCR. The instrument given in TCRdb is Illumina HiSeq 2500. TCRdb passed the public sequencing reads through fastp at Q25 and MiXCR, retaining productive beta sequences. For every CDR3 protein sequence, its rows merge into one entry that carries the most common genes and DNA. The sample table holds just under 4,000 distinct CDR3 sequences, of which almost 75% were seen once. Around 7.6% of the sample goes to the ten largest clones. This record belongs to a study of yellow fever vaccine responses in identical twins (dated by TCRdb to between 2017 and 2018). Background for the entire study: Focusing on identical twins, the study followed the T cell clones that responded to the vaccine, and did so with precision.

Broad study findings and their caveats: The authors reported that the T cell response to vaccination in identical twins appeared partly convergent and partly personalized.

The germline V gene provides CDR1 MRHNA and CDR2 SNTAGT. The cysteine opens and the phenylalanine closes a CDR3 of 12 amino acids. The kept DNA is CDR3 alone, 36 bases in frame from the first base. Cut back by 2 bases and 7 bases, the V and J ends lie 6 bases apart. The rearrangement joined TRBV6-4 to TRBJ2-1, and TRBD2 may be the D gene, going by 5 matching bases. Sequencing used T cells from blood (PBMCs), unsorted or a sorted subset (not recorded which), obtained before or after yellow fever vaccination (not recorded which). The sequence came from a woman aged 18-30 years who received the yellow fever vaccine. Donor details come from another sample of the same person, matched by shared clones. The sequenced DNA is TGTGCCAGCAGTGACAGGGAGAATGAGCAGTTCTTC. This translates into CASSDRENEQFF.